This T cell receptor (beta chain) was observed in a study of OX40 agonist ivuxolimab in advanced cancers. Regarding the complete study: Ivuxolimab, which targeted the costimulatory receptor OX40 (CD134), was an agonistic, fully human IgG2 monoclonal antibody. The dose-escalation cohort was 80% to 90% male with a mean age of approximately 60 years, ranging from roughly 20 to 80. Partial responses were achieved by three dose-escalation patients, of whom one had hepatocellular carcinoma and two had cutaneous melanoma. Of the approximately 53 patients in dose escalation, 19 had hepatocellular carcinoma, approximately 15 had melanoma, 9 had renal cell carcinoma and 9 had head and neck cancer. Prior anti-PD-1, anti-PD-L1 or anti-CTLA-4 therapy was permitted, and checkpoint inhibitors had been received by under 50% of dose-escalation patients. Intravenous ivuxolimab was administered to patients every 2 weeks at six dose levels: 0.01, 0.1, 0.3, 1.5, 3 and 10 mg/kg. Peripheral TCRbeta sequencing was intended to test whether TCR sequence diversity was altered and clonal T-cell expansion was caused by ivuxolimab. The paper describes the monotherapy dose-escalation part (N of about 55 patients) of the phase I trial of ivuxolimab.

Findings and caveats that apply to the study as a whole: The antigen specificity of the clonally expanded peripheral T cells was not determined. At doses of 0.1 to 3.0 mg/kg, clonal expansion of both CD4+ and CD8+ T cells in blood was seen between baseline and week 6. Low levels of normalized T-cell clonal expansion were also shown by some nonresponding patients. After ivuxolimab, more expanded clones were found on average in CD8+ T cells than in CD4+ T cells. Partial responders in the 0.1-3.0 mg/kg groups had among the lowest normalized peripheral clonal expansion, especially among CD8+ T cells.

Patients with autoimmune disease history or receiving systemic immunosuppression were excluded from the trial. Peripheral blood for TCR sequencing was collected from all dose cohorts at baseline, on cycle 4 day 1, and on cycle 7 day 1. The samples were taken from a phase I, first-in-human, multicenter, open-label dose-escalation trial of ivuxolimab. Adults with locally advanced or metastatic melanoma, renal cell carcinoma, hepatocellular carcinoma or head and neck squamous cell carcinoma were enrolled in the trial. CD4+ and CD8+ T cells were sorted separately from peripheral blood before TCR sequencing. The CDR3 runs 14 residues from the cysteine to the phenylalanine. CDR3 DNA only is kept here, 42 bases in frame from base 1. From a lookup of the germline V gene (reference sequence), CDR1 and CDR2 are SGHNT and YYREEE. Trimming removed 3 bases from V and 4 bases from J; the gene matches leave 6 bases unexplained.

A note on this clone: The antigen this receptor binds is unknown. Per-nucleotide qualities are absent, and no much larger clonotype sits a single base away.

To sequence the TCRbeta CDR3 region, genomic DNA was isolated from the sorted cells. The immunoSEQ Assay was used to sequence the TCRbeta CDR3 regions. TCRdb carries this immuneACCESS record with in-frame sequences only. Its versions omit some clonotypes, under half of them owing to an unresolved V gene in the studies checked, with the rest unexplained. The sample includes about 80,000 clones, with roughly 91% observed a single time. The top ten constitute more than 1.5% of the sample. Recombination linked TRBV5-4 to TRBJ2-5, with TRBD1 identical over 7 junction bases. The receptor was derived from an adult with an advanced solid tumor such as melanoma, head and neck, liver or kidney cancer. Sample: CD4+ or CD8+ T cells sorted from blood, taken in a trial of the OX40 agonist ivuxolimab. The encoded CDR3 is CASSSTGLRETQYF. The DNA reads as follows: TGTGCCAGCAGCTCGACAGGGTTAAGAGAGACCCAGTACTTC.